Presented here are 18 T cell receptor beta chains from one specimen sequenced in a study of shared clonotypes between healthy human individuals. Libraries were prepared by immunoSEQ multiplex PCR; TCRdb keeps only in-frame clonotypes and omits some of them. The repertoire holds some 2,000,000 clones, over 85% seen once, with roughly 0.13% in the top ten. The sequenced sample was naive CD4+ T cells sorted from blood. As for subset: CD45RA+ positively selected. The receptors were sampled from a man aged 18-30 years in good health.

With regard to this clone: Other DNA sequences in the sample encode the same CDR3. The chain couples TRBV30 to TRBJ1-3, with TRBD1 matching 7 bases. Germline-derived CDR1 and CDR2 are GTSNPN and SVGIG (reference sequence). With 3 bases clipped from V and 3 bases from J, the junction kept 2 bases outside the gene matches. This CDR3 is 13 amino acids long. DNA of the CDR3: TGTGCCTGGAGGACAGGGAGTGGAAACACCATATATTTT. Translating gives CAWRTGSGNTIYF.

This clone has only one observation. The rearrangement uses TRBV7-2 and TRBJ1-2; weak D call: TRBD1 (5 bases). Germline CDR1 is SGHTA and CDR2 is FQGNSA. Trimming took 1 base from V and 3 from J, leaving 12 bases between them. The length of the CDR3 is 15 residues. CDR3 in amino acids: CASSLGGQVDYGYTF. CDR3 nucleotides: TGTGCCAGCAGCTTAGGGGGCCAGGTCGACTATGGCTACACCTTC.

The CDR3 coding sequence is TGTGCCAGCAGTTTATCGCGGACAGGGACCCTAATGGGCACTGAAGCTTTCTTT. Protein: CASSLSRTGTLMGTEAFF. V gene TRBV28 combines with J gene TRBJ1-1; TRBD1 agrees at 8 bases. The length of the CDR3 is 18 residues. V dropped 1 base and J dropped 4; count of bases not matched to a gene: 14. In germline, CDR1 is MDHEN, CDR2 SYDVKM.

This chain uses TRBV18 with TRBJ2-2; D is uncertain. Between the trimmed V and J ends, which lost 3 bases and 0 bases, there was a span of 11 bases. Germline CDR1 and CDR2: KGHSH and LQKENI. This CDR3 contains 16 residues. CDR3 amino acids: CASSPPLGANTGELFF. The CDR3 bases are TGTGCCAGCTCACCCCCTCTAGGAGCGAACACCGGGGAGCTGTTTTTT.

The chain couples TRBV5-8 to TRBJ1-1; 10 positions match TRBD1. Germline V lookup: CDR1 SGHTS, CDR2 YDEGEE. V lost 4 bases to trimming and J lost 4 bases; unmatched junction nucleotides: 4. The CDR3 is 14 residues long. Here the CDR3 reads CASSTRTGGTEAFF. DNA of the CDR3: TGTGCCAGCAGCACACGGACAGGGGGCACTGAAGCTTTCTTT. Complete variable domain (other parts from reference TRBV5-8 and TRBJ1-1): EAGVTQSPTHLIKTRGQQATLRCSPISGHTSVYWYQQALGLGLQFLLWYDEGEERNRGNFPPRFSGRQFPNYSSELNVNALELEDSALYLCASSTRTGGTEAFFGQGTRLTVV.

A remark on this clone: The same CDR3 arises from other DNA sequences in this sample as well. J is TRBJ2-3 and V is TRBV29-1, with no clear D. Germline V lookup: CDR1 SQVTM, CDR2 ANQGSEA. This CDR3 comprises 9 residues. Trimming removed 4 bases from V and 5 bases from J, with 1 base in between. The CDR3, as DNA: TGCAGCGTTGGAGATACGCAGTATTTT. Amino acid sequence: CSVGDTQYF.

This sequence joins TRBV18 and TRBJ1-6; TRBD1 agrees at 10 bases. CDR3 length: 16 amino acids. Germline-derived CDR1 and CDR2 are KGHSH and LQKENI. The V gene end was trimmed by 2 bases and the J gene end by 6 bases; junction bases not matched to a gene: 4. The CDR3 sequence: CASSPTGDRGNSPLHF. In DNA form, the CDR3 reads TGTGCCAGCTCACCAACCGGGGACAGGGGTAATTCACCCCTCCACTTT.

This chain uses TRBV7-9 with TRBJ1-6; D gene ambiguous. The V end lost 1 base, the J end lost 8 bases, and 9 bases lay between the germline ends. The germline V gene has CDR1 SEHNR and CDR2 FQNEAQ (reference sequence). This CDR3 contains 14 residues. The CDR3 DNA reads TGTGCCAGCAGCTTAGAGGGCGCCTATTCACCCCTCCACTTT. Translation gives CASSLEGAYSPLHF.

This clone came up once. V and J are TRBV5-4 and TRBJ2-5; 9 nucleotides match TRBD1. Looked up from germline, CDR1 is SGHNT and CDR2 is YYREEE (reference sequence). V shed 2 bases and J 7 bases; nucleotides not matched to a gene: 9. This CDR3 has 15 residues. The CDR3, as DNA: TGTGCCAGCAGCTTAGGGACAGGGCGTTCGGGGACCCAGTACTTC. Its translation is CASSLGTGRSGTQYF.

The chain links TRBV14 to TRBJ2-7; 10 bases are shared with TRBD1. The CDR3 contains 16 residues. Germline CDR1 and CDR2: SGHDN and FVKESK. V trimming: 4 bases; J trimming: 2 bases; junction bases outside the gene matches: 8. The CDR3 sequence is CASSRPGGTGAYEQYF. The CDR3 nucleotides read TGTGCCAGCAGCCGACCCGGAGGGACAGGGGCCTACGAGCAGTACTTC.

This chain joins TRBV11-2 and TRBJ2-7; 9 bases agree with TRBD2. CDR1 is SGHAT and CDR2 is FQNNGV in the germline V gene. The CDR3 has 15 residues. The V segment lost 3 bases and the J segment 3 bases; nucleotides outside the gene matches: 6. The CDR3 DNA follows: TGTGCCAGCAGCTTCGACGGGACTAGCTTCTACGAGCAGTACTTC. It codes for CASSFDGTSFYEQYF.

The genes are TRBV7-2 and TRBJ2-5, with 10 bases matching TRBD2. V lost 2 bases, J lost 5 bases, and 5 bases stayed unmatched. The CDR3 spans 15 residues. Germline V CDR1 and CDR2: SGHTA, FQGNSA. Written as DNA, the CDR3 is TGTGCCAGCAGCTTAATGCTAGCGGGAGTGGAGACCCAGTACTTC. Amino acids: CASSLMLAGVETQYF.

The chain recombines TRBV2 with TRBJ1-1; possible D gene TRBD1, 5 bases. CDR3 size: 15 residues. V lost 4 bases and J lost 1, with 13 bases in between. Germline CDR1 SNHLY, CDR2 FYNNEI. The CDR3 here is CASSVQGISNTEAFF. The CDR3 bases are TGTGCCAGCAGTGTCCAGGGCATCTCGAACACTGAAGCTTTCTTT.

The chain has TRBV6-5 and TRBJ2-3; 9 bases are shared with TRBD2. The CDR3 covers 14 residues. The junction had 2 bases not matched to a gene; V was cut back by 7 bases and J by 0 bases. Germline V lookup: CDR1 MNHEY, CDR2 SVGAGI. This CDR3 reads CASKTSGSTDTQYF. The DNA of the CDR3 is TGTGCCAGCAAAACTAGCGGGAGCACAGATACGCAGTATTTT.

The chain combines TRBV6-5 with TRBJ1-1; D is ambiguous. The CDR3 spans 14 residues. V lost 2 bases and J lost 1, with 8 bases in between. Germline V gene sequence: CDR1 MNHEY, CDR2 SVGAGI. In DNA form, the CDR3 reads TGTGCCAGCAGTTACATGGCAGGGAACACTGAAGCTTTCTTT. Its protein product is CASSYMAGNTEAFF.

Worth noting for this clone: Distinct nucleotide sequences in the sample also encode this CDR3. The chain joins TRBV5-6 to TRBJ1-1; a possible D gene is TRBD1 (5 bases). The V and J ends lost 4 bases and 1 base respectively, with 8 bases between them. This CDR3 contains 13 residues. Germline CDR1 reads SGHDT; CDR2 reads YYEEEE. CDR3 bases: TGTGCCAGCAGCGGGGACCGGAACACTGAAGCTTTCTTT. As protein: CASSGDRNTEAFF.

The CDR3 spells CASSLELAGAYNEQFF. The CDR3 nucleotides read TGTGCCAGCAGCTTGGAGCTAGCGGGAGCTTACAATGAGCAGTTCTTC. V usage is TRBV5-4 and J usage is TRBJ2-1, with TRBD2 matching 10 bases. The CDR3 spans 16 residues. With 0 bases clipped from V and 4 bases from J, the junction kept 4 bases outside the gene matches. Germline values: CDR1 SGHNT, CDR2 YYREEE (reference sequence).

V gene TRBV10-3 combines with J gene TRBJ2-1; TRBD2 aligns across 12 bases. This CDR3 has 15 amino acids. V lost 5 bases to trimming and J lost 8 bases; unmatched junction nucleotides: 7. CDR1 ENHRY and CDR2 SYGVKD come from the germline V gene. The DNA for the CDR3 is TGTGCCATCAGTACGACTAGCGGGAGTCTCCATGAGCAGTTCTTC. As protein: CAISTTSGSLHEQFF.